What follows are 28 T cell receptor beta chains derived from one specimen sequenced in a study of shared clonotypes between healthy human individuals. The data were produced by immunoSEQ multiplex PCR, yet TCRdb's version contains in-frame clones alone and is incomplete. The table has over 1.5 million clones, 95% to 99% seen once. The specimen sequenced was naive CD4+ T cells sorted from blood. The subset was: CD45RA+ positively selected. Receptors originate from a young man in good health.

V and J are TRBV7-8 and TRBJ2-7; D could derive from TRBD1 or TRBD2 (5 bases each). V shed 4 bases and J shed 3 bases, with 22 bases lying between them. Germline CDR1 and CDR2: SGHVS and FQNEAQ. There are 17 residues in the CDR3. The CDR3 is CASSSTVPVGAHYEQYF. The CDR3 nucleotides read TGTGCCAGCAGCTCCACGGTGCCGGTCGGGGCCCACTACGAGCAGTACTTC.

The V gene is TRBV28, the J gene TRBJ1-4, with a possible D match to TRBD1 (5 bases). CDR1 and CDR2 (germline): MDHEN, SYDVKM. V was trimmed by 7 bases and J by 13 bases, leaving 19 bases between them. The CDR3 sequence is 13 residues long. Here the CDR3 DNA reads TGTGCCAGCACCCGTATGGGTAGAAGGGGACTGTTTTTT. It specifies CASTRMGRRGLFF.

This clone was observed once. The V and J genes are TRBV5-6 and TRBJ2-7; no clear D. The CDR3 totals 13 residues. The germline V gene encodes CDR1 SGHDT and CDR2 YYEEEE. V lost 0 bases and J 5 bases, leaving 9 bases between the germline ends. DNA for the CDR3: TGTGCCAGCAGCTTGGTTGAGGCCAACGAGCAGTACTTC. Its protein product is CASSLVEANEQYF.

CDR3 region: CASSLESARGPWNQPQHF. For the CDR3, the DNA is TGTGCCAGCAGCTTAGAATCCGCCAGGGGGCCTTGGAATCAGCCCCAGCATTTT. The J gene is TRBJ1-5, the V gene TRBV11-3, with 8 bases fitting TRBD1. Unmatched junction bases numbered 11, after V lost 0 bases and J lost 4 bases. Germline CDR1 and CDR2: SGHNT and YENEEA. The CDR3 has 18 residues.

The chain carries TRBV9 and TRBJ2-3, with 11 bases identical to TRBD2. The V and J ends lost 4 bases and 2 bases, in that order; junction bases with no gene match: 3. The CDR3 is made up of 15 amino acids. Germline V lookup: CDR1 SGDLS, CDR2 YYNGEE. CDR3 sequence reads: CASSMTSGNTDTQYF. CDR3 in DNA: TGTGCCAGCAGCATGACTAGCGGGAACACAGATACGCAGTATTTT.

The count of this clone is one. V is TRBV28 and J is TRBJ2-7; 10 nucleotides agree with TRBD1. From germline, CDR1 is MDHEN and CDR2 SYDVKM. The CDR3 covers 15 residues. V lost 4 bases, J lost 6 bases, and 9 bases stayed unmatched. CDR3 residues: CASSSSGQGRREQYF. CDR3 DNA sequence: TGTGCCAGCAGTTCGTCGGGACAGGGGAGACGCGAGCAGTACTTC. The variable domain in full, with the rest retrieved from reference TRBV28 and TRBJ2-7, is DVKVTQSSRYLVKRTGEKVFLECVQDMDHENMFWYRQDPGLGLRLIYFSYDVKMKEKGDIPEGYSVSREKKERFSLILESASTNQTSMYLCASSSSGQGRREQYFGPGTRLTVT.

V usage is TRBV15 and J usage is TRBJ2-1; 7 bases are a match to TRBD2. Germline loops: CDR1 LNHNV, CDR2 YYDKDF (reference sequence). With 1 base clipped from V and 8 bases from J, the junction kept 32 bases outside the gene matches. CDR3 length: 23 residues. The CDR3, as DNA: TGTGCCACCAGCAGAGCCCAGCCAGTAGCGGGCCTAGCCGCCGCCCGTATCATCGATGAGCAGTTCTTC. Its translation: CATSRAQPVAGLAAARIIDEQFF.

The chain couples TRBV29-1 to TRBJ2-1; no clear D gene. V lost 5 bases to trimming and J lost 0 bases, with 8 bases between them. There are 13 residues in the CDR3. The germline V gene has CDR1 SQVTM and CDR2 ANQGSEA. CDR3 sequence (DNA): TGCAGCGTTTCGTCCAGCTCCTACAATGAGCAGTTCTTC. Its protein product is CSVSSSSYNEQFF.

The chain employs TRBV18 and TRBJ1-1; D is uncertain. This CDR3 is built from 16 residues. The germline V and J ends were trimmed by 2 bases and 4 bases, with 17 bases remaining between them. CDR1 and CDR2 from the germline V gene are KGHSH and LQKENI. The CDR3, as DNA: TGTGCCAGCTCACCATTGTGGGCGAAGGTAGGCACTGAAGCTTTCTTT. The encoded protein is CASSPLWAKVGTEAFF.

The chain combines TRBV5-1 with TRBJ2-1, with a possible D match to TRBD2 (6 bases). There are 16 residues in the CDR3. The germline V gene has CDR1 SGHRS and CDR2 YFSETQ. Trimming pared 0 bases from V and 14 bases from J, leaving 24 bases between. This chain's CDR3 is CASSLEPQGRGTSEFF. The CDR3 region has the DNA TGCGCCAGCAGCTTGGAACCCCAGGGCCGGGGGACCAGTGAGTTCTTC.

The gene calls are TRBV6-5 and TRBJ1-1; D unclear. V was trimmed by 8 bases and J by 6 bases, leaving 22 bases between them. Germline CDR1 and CDR2: MNHEY and SVGAGI. The CDR3 extends over 15 amino acids. The DNA of the CDR3 is TGTGCCAGCTCGTCAGCGGGGTCCTACTTCGCTGAAGCTTTCTTT. It codes for CASSSAGSYFAEAFF.

The chain uses TRBV29-1 and TRBJ2-3, with 7 positions matching TRBD2. There are 12 residues in the CDR3. The germline CDR1 and CDR2 sequences are SQVTM and ANQGSEA. Unmatched junction bases numbered 5, after V lost 7 bases and J lost 4 bases. CDR3 protein: CSAGGGADTQYF. DNA of the CDR3: TGCAGCGCTGGTGGGGGGGCAGATACGCAGTATTTT.

This chain joins TRBV9 and TRBJ2-1, with TRBD2 as a possible D gene (6 bases). CDR3 length: 15 amino acids. The V end lost 0 bases, the J end lost 9 bases, and 16 bases lay between the germline ends. Germline CDR1 is SGDLS and CDR2 is YYNGEE. DNA of the CDR3: TGTGCCAGCAGCGTAGTGGAGCGGGCAATCGCTGAGCAGTTCTTC. This translates into CASSVVERAIAEQFF. The full variable domain, its missing parts supplied by reference TRBV9 and TRBJ2-1, is DSGVTQTPKHLITATGQRVTLRCSPRSGDLSVYWYQQSLDQGLQFLIQYYNGEERAKGNILERFSAQQFPDLHSELNLSSLELGDSALYFCASSVVERAIAEQFFGPGTRLTVL.

The V and J genes are TRBV5-4 and TRBJ1-1; D not resolved. The CDR3 is 14 amino acids. Trimming removed 4 bases at V and 0 bases at J, with 10 bases between. Germline V gene sequence: CDR1 SGHNT, CDR2 YYREEE (reference sequence). The CDR3 here is CASSPRTVNTEAFF. CDR3 coding DNA: TGTGCCAGCAGCCCCCGGACGGTGAACACTGAAGCTTTCTTT.

The chain joins TRBV28 to TRBJ2-7, with D unclear. Germline V gene data show CDR1 as MDHEN and CDR2 as SYDVKM. Trimming left V 5 bases short and J 1 base short, with 18 bases between. This CDR3 is built from 16 residues. CDR3 in amino acids: CASSPPHGEESYEQYF. The CDR3 DNA follows: TGTGCCAGCAGTCCCCCCCACGGAGAGGAGTCCTACGAGCAGTACTTC.

The chain employs TRBV27 and TRBJ2-3, with D possibly being TRBD1 or TRBD2 (5 bases each). V was pared by 6 bases and J by 2 bases, with 18 bases between. The germline gives CDR1 MNHEY, CDR2 SMNVEV (reference sequence). This CDR3 is built from 16 residues. CDR3 sequence reads: CASRLEGPSSTDTQYF. The DNA for the CDR3 is TGTGCCAGCAGACTCGAGGGGCCCAGTTCCACAGATACGCAGTATTTT.

V is TRBV5-4 and J is TRBJ2-7, with D possibly being TRBD2 (6 bases). The CDR3 runs to 14 residues. Trimming stripped 4 bases from V and 5 bases from J, with 16 bases between. The germline V gene encodes CDR1 SGHNT and CDR2 YYREEE (reference sequence). The chain's CDR3 is CASSLKRGGDEQYF. In DNA, the CDR3 is TGTGCCAGCAGCCTGAAACGAGGAGGGGACGAGCAGTACTTC.

About this clone: This sample includes further DNA sequences coding for the same CDR3. The chain carries TRBV10-2 and TRBJ2-5, with 7 bases that match TRBD2. The CDR3 loop spans 12 amino acids. Unmatched junction bases numbered 0, after V lost 4 bases and J lost 4 bases. Germline V CDR1 and CDR2: WSHSY, SAAADI. CDR3 in DNA: TGCGCCAGCAGTGGGGGGGGAGAGACCCAGTACTTC. Its protein product is CASSGGGETQYF.

The chain employs TRBV11-2 and TRBJ1-5; D is uncertain. Germline loops: CDR1 SGHAT, CDR2 FQNNGV. V dropped 0 bases and J dropped 0 bases, with 12 bases sitting between them. The CDR3 is made up of 17 amino acids. CDR3 sequence reads: CASSLDGSYASNQPQHF. CDR3 DNA sequence: TGTGCCAGCAGCTTAGATGGTTCCTACGCTAGCAATCAGCCCCAGCATTTT. Full variable domain (outside the CDR3, taken from reference TRBV11-2 and TRBJ1-5): EAGVAQSPRYKIIEKRQSVAFWCNPISGHATLYWYQQILGQGPKLLIQFQNNGVVDDSQLPKDRFSAERLKGVDSTLKIQPAKLEDSAVYLCASSLDGSYASNQPQHFGDGTRLSIL.

This chain connects TRBV6-5 to TRBJ1-5; 7 bases map to TRBD1. Germline lookup yields CDR1 MNHEY and CDR2 SVGAGI. The CDR3 contains 14 residues. Trimming cost V 4 bases and J 3 bases; bases outside gene matches: 3. As DNA, the CDR3 is TGTGCCAGCAGTTTACAGGGGATCAATCAGCCCCAGCATTTT. This gives the protein CASSLQGINQPQHF.

In this sample, this clone turned up once. J is TRBJ2-4 and V is TRBV28; either TRBD1 or TRBD2 may fit D (6 bases each). The germline CDR1 and CDR2 sequences are MDHEN and SYDVKM. The CDR3 loop spans 13 amino acids. V lost 9 bases and J lost 8, with 17 bases in between. The CDR3 bases are TGTGCCAGTAGGGGGGTTTTAGGTGACATTCAGTACTTC. Its translation is CASRGVLGDIQYF.

The J gene is TRBJ2-3, the V gene TRBV28, with 9 bases fitting TRBD1. Germline V gene sequence: CDR1 MDHEN, CDR2 SYDVKM. After removal of 4 bases from V and 2 bases from J, the junction contained 7 bases not matched to a gene. The CDR3 runs 16 residues. The CDR3 DNA is TGTGCCAGCAGTTCGCCGGGACAGGGACCCACAGATACGCAGTATTTT. This encodes CASSSPGQGPTDTQYF.

The CDR3 region has the DNA TGTGCCAGCAGGCGAGGATTTACTTCCTACGAGCAGTACTTC. Translated: CASRRGFTSYEQYF. The chain links TRBV27 to TRBJ2-7; D ambiguous. Germline assignment: CDR1 MNHEY and CDR2 SMNVEV (reference sequence). V shed 6 bases and J shed 1 base, with 13 bases lying between them. The CDR3 has 14 amino acids.

The J gene is TRBJ2-7, the V gene TRBV23-1, with TRBD2 matching over 10 bases. TRBV23-1 is an open reading frame, and its role is uncertain. This CDR3 region has 15 residues. The V segment lost 0 bases and the J segment 7 bases; nucleotides outside the gene matches: 6. CDR3 in amino acids: CASSQSAGGGREQYF. CDR3 DNA: TGCGCCAGCAGTCAATCAGCGGGAGGGGGCCGGGAGCAGTACTTC.

V is TRBV5-1 and J is TRBJ2-3; 9 positions agree with TRBD1. CDR1 and CDR2 from the germline V gene are SGHRS and YFSETQ. This CDR3 is built from 15 residues. The junction had 7 bases not matched to a gene; V was cut back by 4 bases and J by 4 bases. The CDR3 DNA is TGCGCCAGCAGCATACGGACAGGGGATTCAGATACGCAGTATTTT. It is translated as CASSIRTGDSDTQYF.

The chain has TRBV27 and TRBJ2-4; weak D call: TRBD1 (6 bases). Germline values: CDR1 MNHEY, CDR2 SMNVEV (reference sequence). The V end was cut by 6 bases, the J end by 5 bases, with 17 bases between. The CDR3 runs 15 residues. CDR3 nucleotides: TGTGCCAGCAGCGCCCATGGGGACATACAAAACATTCAGTACTTC. Protein: CASSAHGDIQNIQYF.

The V gene is TRBV28, the J gene TRBJ1-2; no reliable D call. The CDR3 has 14 amino acids. Trimming pared 2 bases from V and 4 bases from J, leaving 11 bases between. Germline V gene data show CDR1 as MDHEN and CDR2 as SYDVKM. The CDR3 here is CASSLTRSRYGYTF. CDR3 nucleotides: TGTGCCAGCAGTTTAACGAGGTCTCGCTATGGCTACACCTTC.

This chain joins TRBV7-9 and TRBJ2-2; D possibly corresponds to TRBD2 (6 bases). This CDR3 contains 16 residues. V was shortened by 5 bases and J by 3 bases, with 16 bases between the two germline ends. The germline V gene has CDR1 SEHNR and CDR2 FQNEAQ (reference sequence). The CDR3 here is CASSRPGLKDTGELFF. CDR3 nucleotides: TGTGCCAGCAGCAGACCGGGACTGAAAGACACCGGGGAGCTGTTTTTT.